Below are 16 T cell receptor beta chains sequenced from a single sample in a study of vaccination effects on CD4 cells after COVID-19. Pools of viral peptides were used by the ViraFEST assay to expand antigen-specific CD4+ T cells ahead of sequencing. CD4+ T cells were isolated after roughly nine days of culture. The healthy vaccine recipients, who had no prior SARS-CoV-2 infection, showed negative nucleocapsid antibodies. No antigen is known for these receptors. Produced via immunoSEQ multiplex PCR; TCRdb's table is partial and in-frame only. The top ten clones hold around 20% of a sample with 52,000 or so clones, more than 60% of them seen once. The source material was CD4+ T cells from PBMCs cultured with SARS-CoV-2 spike peptides, sampled before COVID-19 vaccination. The receptors stem from a human donor who received a COVID-19 vaccine.

This clone was recorded a few times. The chain links TRBV4-3 to TRBJ1-1; a weak D match, TRBD1 (5 bases). Trimming took off 0 bases at V and 1 base at J, with 12 bases between the two ends. The CDR3 extends over 16 amino acids. The germline CDR1 and CDR2 sequences are LGHNA and YSLEER. DNA for the CDR3: TGCGCCAGCAGCCAAGATAGTAGACAGAGGAACACTGAAGCTTTCTTT. Protein sequence: CASSQDSRQRNTEAFF.

The chain joins TRBV27 to TRBJ1-1, with no clear D. Germline-derived CDR1 and CDR2 are MNHEY and SMNVEV (reference sequence). Trimming removed 5 bases from V and 5 bases from J, with 15 bases in between. The CDR3 covers 14 residues. CDR3 residues: CASSRFGSRTEAFF. Here the CDR3 DNA reads TGTGCCAGCAGTCGCTTTGGTAGTCGGACTGAAGCTTTCTTT.

The V call is TRBV5-5, the J call TRBJ1-5, with a weak D call TRBD1 (6 bases). Germline loops: CDR1 SGHKS, CDR2 YYEKEE (reference sequence). The CDR3 is 15 amino acids. V dropped 2 bases and J dropped 2 bases, with 11 bases sitting between them. In nucleotides, the CDR3 is TGTGCCAGCAGCTTAAGGGGGTCGGGCAATCAGCCCCAGCATTTT. The encoded protein is CASSLRGSGNQPQHF.

There are a few counts of this clone. This sequence joins TRBV18 and TRBJ2-3; 9 positions agree with TRBD1. The CDR3 runs 16 residues. V lost 0 bases, J lost 5 bases, and 6 bases stayed unmatched. CDR1 KGHSH and CDR2 LQKENI come from the germline V gene. CDR3 protein: CASSPPVQGAGDTQYF. In DNA form, the CDR3 reads TGTGCCAGCTCACCACCGGTACAGGGGGCCGGAGATACGCAGTATTTT.

The CDR3 reads CASSYGDPGNTIYF. The CDR3 region has the DNA TGTGCCAGCAGTTACGGAGACCCTGGAAACACCATATATTTT. The chain carries TRBV28 and TRBJ1-3; no clear D gene. V dropped 4 bases and J dropped 2 bases, with 9 bases sitting between them. The CDR3 length is 14 residues. The V gene's germline CDR1 is MDHEN and CDR2 SYDVKM. Complete variable domain (other parts from reference TRBV28 and TRBJ1-3): DVKVTQSSRYLVKRTGEKVFLECVQDMDHENMFWYRQDPGLGLRLIYFSYDVKMKEKGDIPEGYSVSREKKERFSLILESASTNQTSMYLCASSYGDPGNTIYFGEGSWLTVV.

The chain carries TRBV3-1 (or the pseudogene TRBV3-2) and TRBJ2-5, with TRBD2 matching over 14 bases. The V segment lost 6 bases and the J segment 4 bases; nucleotides outside the gene matches: 7. Germline-derived CDR1 and CDR2 are LGHDT and YNNKEL (reference sequence). This CDR3 has 16 residues. The CDR3 spells CASRPAGLAGVETQYF. CDR3 DNA sequence: TGTGCCAGCAGACCCGCGGGACTAGCGGGGGTAGAGACCCAGTACTTC.

CDR3 sequence reads: CASSPGASTDTQYF. Written as DNA, the CDR3 is TGCGCCAGCAGCCCCGGAGCTTCCACAGATACGCAGTATTTT. V gene TRBV5-1 combines with J gene TRBJ2-3; D gene uncertain. The germline gives CDR1 SGHRS, CDR2 YFSETQ. There are 14 residues in the CDR3. The V and J ends lost 4 bases and 2 bases respectively, with 11 bases between them.

The V gene is TRBV5-1, the J gene TRBJ1-2; 7 nucleotides line up with TRBD1. CDR1 and CDR2 (germline): SGHRS, YFSETQ. The V and J ends lost 3 bases and 0 bases, in that order; junction bases with no gene match: 11. This CDR3 is built from 17 residues. The CDR3 loop is CASSSVLTGEPNYGYTF. DNA for the CDR3: TGCGCCAGCAGCTCCGTGCTTACAGGGGAACCTAACTATGGCTACACCTTC.

The chain is built from TRBV30 and TRBJ2-7, with 9 nucleotides matching TRBD1. CDR3 length equals 13 residues. The V gene's germline CDR1 is GTSNPN and CDR2 SVGIG (reference sequence). V shed 8 bases and J 5 bases; nucleotides not matched to a gene: 10. The CDR3 sequence: CAQGDRVSDEQYF. CDR3 coding DNA: TGTGCCCAAGGGGACAGGGTGAGCGACGAGCAGTACTTC.

The V and J genes are TRBV7-2 and TRBJ2-7; D is undetermined. The V gene's germline CDR1 is SGHTA and CDR2 FQGNSA. Trimming shortened V by 3 bases and J by 0 bases, and 12 bases separated the two germline ends. CDR3 length equals 15 residues. CDR3 sequence (DNA): TGTGCCAGCAGCTTCGGTGGCAGATACTCCTACGAGCAGTACTTC. Translated: CASSFGGRYSYEQYF.

The V gene is TRBV2, the J gene TRBJ2-1, with 13 bases lining up with TRBD2. This CDR3 spans 14 amino acids. The junction had 3 bases not matched to a gene; V was cut back by 7 bases and J by 6 bases. The germline gives CDR1 SNHLY, CDR2 FYNNEI. For the CDR3, the DNA is TGTGCCAGCATCCGGACTAGCGGGGGCAATGAGCAGTTCTTC. Translating gives CASIRTSGGNEQFF.

In this sample, this clone turned up a few times. This chain joins TRBV4-2 and TRBJ1-1, with 9 bases fitting TRBD1. There are 16 residues in the CDR3. J gave up 1 base and V 4 bases, and 7 bases lay outside the gene matches. Germline-derived CDR1 and CDR2 are LGHNA and YNFKEQ. Here the CDR3 DNA reads TGTGCCAGCAGCCGTTCCCAGACAGGGGGGAACACTGAAGCTTTCTTT. Protein: CASSRSQTGGNTEAFF.

The rearrangement uses TRBV28 and TRBJ1-1, with no clear D. V was cut by 5 bases and J by 0 bases, with 13 bases left in between. Germline CDR1 MDHEN, CDR2 SYDVKM. CDR3 length equals 15 residues. CDR3 sequence (DNA): TGTGCCAGCAGTCCGGTAAGGAAGGTGAACACTGAAGCTTTCTTT. Its translation: CASSPVRKVNTEAFF.

This clone was counted a few times. The chain recombines TRBV6-1 with TRBJ1-5; no clear D gene. Germline V gene lookup returns CDR1 MNHNS and CDR2 SASEGT. V dropped 1 base and J dropped 11 bases, with 9 bases sitting between them. This CDR3 has 12 amino acids. The chain's CDR3 is CASSEDGSAQHF. CDR3 coding DNA: TGTGCCAGCAGTGAAGACGGCTCAGCCCAGCATTTT.

This chain links TRBV5-6 with TRBJ2-7; TRBD2 aligns across 8 bases. The CDR3 is 14 amino acids. The germline V gene has CDR1 SGHDT and CDR2 YYEEEE. Losses at the gene ends were 0 bases for V and 3 bases for J; bases not matched to a gene: 2. CDR3 loop: CASSLAGGVYEQYF. CDR3 DNA: TGTGCCAGCAGCTTGGCCGGGGGGGTCTACGAGCAGTACTTC.

This clone was detected a few times. This sequence joins TRBV5-1 and TRBJ2-7; TRBD2 matches at 10 bases. V lost 2 bases to trimming and J lost 6 bases; unmatched junction nucleotides: 11. CDR1 and CDR2 from the germline V gene are SGHRS and YFSETQ. This CDR3 is built from 16 residues. CDR3 DNA sequence: TGCGCCAGCAGCTTCCTAACTAGCGGGGCCACTCTCGAGCAGTACTTC. This codes for CASSFLTSGATLEQYF.